This T cell receptor beta chain was recovered during a study of CD8+ T cells in alopecia areata. About the study: Tofacitinib administration persisted for 6 to 18 months, succeeded by 6 months off drug. Notes on the study in general: One nonresponder makes the tie between baseline CD8+ expansion and response uncertain. Treatment with tofacitinib significantly lowered scalp clonality and reduced expanded CD8+ clones among the top 100.

About this clone itself: Its antigen is unknown.

Treatment defined: oral pan-JAK inhibitor, 5-10 mg twice daily. Investigators isolated RNA and reverse transcribed it into cDNA to act as the sequencing template. Assay used: immunoSEQ multiplex PCR; TCRdb lists only in-frame clones, some missing. This table has roughly 200,000 clones, less than 70% appearing once. Germline CDR1 reads SQVTM; CDR2 reads ANQGSEA. V lost 5 bases to trimming and J lost 8 bases, with 15 bases between them. The CDR3 contains 13 residues. This receptor was taken from a human donor with alopecia areata. J is TRBJ1-4 and V is TRBV29-1; the D gene is possibly TRBD1 (5 bases). The source was CD8+ T cells sorted from blood, collected at week 24, from a patient treated with tofacitinib. The CDR3 region is CSVLGGSIEKLFF. The CDR3, as DNA: TGCAGCGTTCTTGGGGGATCTATCGAAAAACTGTTTTTT.